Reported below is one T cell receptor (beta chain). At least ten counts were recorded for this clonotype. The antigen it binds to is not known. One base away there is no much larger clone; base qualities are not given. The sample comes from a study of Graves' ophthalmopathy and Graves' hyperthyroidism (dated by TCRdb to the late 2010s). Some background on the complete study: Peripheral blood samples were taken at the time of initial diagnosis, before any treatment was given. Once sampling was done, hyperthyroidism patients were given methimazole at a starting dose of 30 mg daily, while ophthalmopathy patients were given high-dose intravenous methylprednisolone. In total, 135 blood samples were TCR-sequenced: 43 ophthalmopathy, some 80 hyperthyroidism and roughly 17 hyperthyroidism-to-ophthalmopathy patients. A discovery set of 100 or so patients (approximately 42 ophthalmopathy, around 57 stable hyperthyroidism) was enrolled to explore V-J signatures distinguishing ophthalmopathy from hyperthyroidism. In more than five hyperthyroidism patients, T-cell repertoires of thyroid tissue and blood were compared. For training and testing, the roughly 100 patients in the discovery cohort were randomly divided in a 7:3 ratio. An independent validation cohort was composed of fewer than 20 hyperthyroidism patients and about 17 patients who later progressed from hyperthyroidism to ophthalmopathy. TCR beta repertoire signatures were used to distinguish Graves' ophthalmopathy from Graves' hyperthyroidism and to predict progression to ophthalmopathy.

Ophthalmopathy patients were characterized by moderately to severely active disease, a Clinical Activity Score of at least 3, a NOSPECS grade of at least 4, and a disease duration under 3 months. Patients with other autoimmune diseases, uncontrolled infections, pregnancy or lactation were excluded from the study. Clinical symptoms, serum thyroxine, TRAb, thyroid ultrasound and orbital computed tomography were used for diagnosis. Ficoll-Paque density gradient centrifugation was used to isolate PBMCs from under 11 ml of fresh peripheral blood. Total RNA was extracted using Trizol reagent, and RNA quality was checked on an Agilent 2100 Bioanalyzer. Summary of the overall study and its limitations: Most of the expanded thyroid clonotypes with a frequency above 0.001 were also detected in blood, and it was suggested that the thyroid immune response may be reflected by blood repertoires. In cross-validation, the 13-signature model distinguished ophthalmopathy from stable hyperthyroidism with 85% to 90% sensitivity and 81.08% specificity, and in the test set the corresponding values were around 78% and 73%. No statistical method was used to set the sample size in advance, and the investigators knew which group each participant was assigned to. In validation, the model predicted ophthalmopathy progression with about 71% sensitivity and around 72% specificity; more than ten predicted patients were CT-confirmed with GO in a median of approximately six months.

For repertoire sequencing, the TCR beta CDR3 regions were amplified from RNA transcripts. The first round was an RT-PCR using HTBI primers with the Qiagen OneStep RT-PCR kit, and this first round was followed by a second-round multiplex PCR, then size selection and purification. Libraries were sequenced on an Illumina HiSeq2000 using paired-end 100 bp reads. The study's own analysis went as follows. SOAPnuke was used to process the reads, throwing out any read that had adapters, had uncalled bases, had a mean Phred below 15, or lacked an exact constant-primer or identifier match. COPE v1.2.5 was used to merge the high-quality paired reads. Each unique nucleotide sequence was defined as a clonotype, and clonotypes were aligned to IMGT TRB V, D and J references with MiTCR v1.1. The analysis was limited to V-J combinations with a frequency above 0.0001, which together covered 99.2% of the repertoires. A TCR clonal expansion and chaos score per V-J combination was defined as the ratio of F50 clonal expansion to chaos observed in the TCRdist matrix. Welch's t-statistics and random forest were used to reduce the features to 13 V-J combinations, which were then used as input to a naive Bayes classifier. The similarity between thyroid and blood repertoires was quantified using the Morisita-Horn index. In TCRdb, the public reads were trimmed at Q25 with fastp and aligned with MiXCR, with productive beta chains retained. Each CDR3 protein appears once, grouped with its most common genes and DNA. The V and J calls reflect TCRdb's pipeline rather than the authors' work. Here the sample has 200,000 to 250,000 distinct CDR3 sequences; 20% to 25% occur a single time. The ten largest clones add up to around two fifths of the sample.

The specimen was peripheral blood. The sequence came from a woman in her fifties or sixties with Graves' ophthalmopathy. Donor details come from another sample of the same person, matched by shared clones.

The base sequence is TGTGCCAGCAAAAACCCGGGGGAAAAACTGTTTTTT. This encodes CASKNPGEKLFF. Rearrangement joined TRBV2 to TRBJ1-4; confidence is insufficient to name the D gene. The CDR3 runs 12 residues from the cysteine to the phenylalanine. Just CDR3 DNA is preserved here, 36 bases in frame from base 1. Deletion took 7 bases off V and 8 bases off J, with a span of 11 bases between the germline ends. As encoded in the germline V gene, CDR1 is SNHLY while CDR2 is FYNNEI.